This T cell receptor (beta chain) was recovered during a study of cytomegalovirus exposure and HLA in healthy donors. Trimming removed 4 bases from V and 3 bases from J, with 10 bases in between. Germline CDR1 is LGHNA and CDR2 is YSLEER. The length of the CDR3 is 14 residues. A multiplex PCR was run with 60 Vbeta primers and 13 Jbeta primers. Using immunoSEQ multiplex PCR, the repertoire was profiled, and TCRdb retains in-frame clones only, with some absent. The sample yields roughly 140,000 clones, roughly four fifths seen once. This TCR derives from a man aged 30-40 years in good health and CMV-seropositive. The chain is built from TRBV4-3 and TRBJ2-1; tentatively, D is TRBD2 (5 bases). The sequencing input was PBMCs. In nucleotides, the CDR3 is TGCGCCAGCAGCCCCTCCCGGGGCTACAATGAGCAGTTCTTC. Protein sequence: CASSPSRGYNEQFF.